Listed below are T cell receptor beta chains from one sample, sequenced in a study of T-cell memory formation after mild COVID-19. Using its own MiXCR run on the 5' RACE reads, TCRdb lists one record per CDR3 protein. The data contain 300,000 to 350,000 distinct CDR3 sequences, roughly an eighth of them singletons. The material sequenced was PBMCs or a T cell subset sorted from them (not recorded which). The receptors here all came from a man aged 18-30 years who had mild COVID-19 (a few samples of this study predate the infection). Cell type and time point are not known. CDR3s include the opening cysteine and the closing phenylalanine or tryptophan. Fields, in order: J gene, D gene, clone size, V gene, CDR3 DNA, CDR3 protein. The D gene is left open where the match is weak. Only part of the rows carry a size: once, few, many, or a class if the clone is expanded.

TRBJ2-1 | TRBD2 | many | TRBV7-6 | TGTGCCAGCAGCCCCACGGGGGGGAACTACAATGAGCAGTTCTTC | CASSPTGGNYNEQFF
TRBJ1-1 | NA | NA | TRBV12-3/TRBV12-4 | TGTGCCAGCAGTGGTCATGGGGTAATTACTGAAGCTTTCTTT | CASSGHGVITEAFF
TRBJ1-2 | NA | many | TRBV4-3 | TGCGCCAGCAGCCAAGTGTGGAGGGGCGGAGGCTATGGCTACACCTTC | CASSQVWRGGGYGYTF
TRBJ1-2 | TRBD1 | NA | TRBV7-2 | TGTGCCAGCAGCCCCCGGCGGGCCGACAGGGACGGTGGCTACACCTTC | CASSPRRADRDGGYTF
TRBJ1-2 | NA | few | TRBV3-1 | TGTGCCAGCAGCCAAGCGGCATCGCCCTATGGCTACACCTTC | CASSQAASPYGYTF
TRBJ2-1 | NA | few | TRBV7-9 | TGTGCCAGCAGCTTCGCTGGACGGACCCACGATGAGCAGTTCTTC | CASSFAGRTHDEQFF
TRBJ2-5 | TRBD1 | NA | TRBV9 | TGTGCCAGCAGCCCACGGACAGGAAGTTTATGGGAGACCCAGTACTTC | CASSPRTGSLWETQYF
TRBJ2-7 | NA | few | TRBV4-3 | TGCGCCAGCAGCCAAGTTTTGGGTTCCTACGAGCAGTACTTC | CASSQVLGSYEQYF
TRBJ2-1 | TRBD1 | NA | TRBV7-9 | TGTGCCAGCAGATTCCGGGACAGGGGCAATGAGCAGTTCTTC | CASRFRDRGNEQFF
TRBJ2-1 | NA | few | TRBV28 | TGTGCCAGCAAGCCAGGGGGGTTGAGCTCCTACAATGAGCAGTTCTTC | CASKPGGLSSYNEQFF
TRBJ2-2 | NA | NA | TRBV7-9 | TGTGCCAGCAGCTTAGAGTCGGGACAGAACACCGGGGAGCTGTTTTTT | CASSLESGQNTGELFF
TRBJ1-2 | NA | NA | TRBV5-5 | TGTGCCAGCAGCTTGAGGGACGTCTATGGCTACACCTTC | CASSLRDVYGYTF
TRBJ2-3 | TRBD2 | few | TRBV7-2 | TGTGCCAGCAGCCTACCGACTAGCGGGGTAATCACAGATACGCAGTATTTT | CASSLPTSGVITDTQYF
TRBJ1-1 | TRBD1 | few | TRBV7-2 | TGTGCCAGCAGCATCATGCAGGGGGCGCAAACTGAAGCTTTCTTT | CASSIMQGAQTEAFF
TRBJ1-5 | NA | NA | TRBV7-2 | TGTGCCAGCAGCTTAAAGGCAAGCAATCAGCCCCAGCATTTT | CASSLKASNQPQHF
TRBJ1-5 | NA | NA | TRBV9 | TGTGCCAGCAGTCCTGACCCTGCCTTTCCTCAGCCCCAGCATTTT | CASSPDPAFPQPQHF
TRBJ1-2 | TRBD1 | few | TRBV5-1 | TGCGCCAGCAGCATCGGACAGGGAGCTAACTATGGCTACACCTTC | CASSIGQGANYGYTF
TRBJ1-5 | TRBD1 | NA | TRBV4-3 | TGCGCCAGCAGCCCCGCTTGGACAGGGAACAATCAGCCCCAGCATTTT | CASSPAWTGNNQPQHF
TRBJ2-3 | NA | few | TRBV4-2 | TGTGCCAGCAGCCGCGAGGGAGGTCCAGCCCCAGATACGCAGTATTTT | CASSREGGPAPDTQYF
TRBJ2-1 | TRBD1 | NA | TRBV7-9 | TGTGCCAGCGGCGGGGACAGGGTGATCCATGAGAAGTTCTTC | CASGGDRVIHEKFF
TRBJ2-1 | NA | NA | TRBV6-4 | TGTGCCAGCAGTGACGGTCCCTACAATGAGCAGTTCTTC | CASSDGPYNEQFF
TRBJ1-3 | NA | NA | TRBV9 | TGTGCCAGCAGCGCTGACAGGGGAAACACCATATATTTT | CASSADRGNTIYF
TRBJ2-7 | TRBD1 | few | TRBV19 | TGTGCCAGTACCGCCGGGACAGGGCTCTACGAGCAGTACTTC | CASTAGTGLYEQYF
TRBJ2-3 | TRBD2 | NA | TRBV19 | TGTGCCAGTAGCAAACTAGCGGGGGGTGTAGATACGCAGTATTTT | CASSKLAGGVDTQYF
TRBJ2-3 | NA | many | TRBV7-2 | TGTGCCAGCAGCTCAGTGGGTAGGGCAGATACGCAGTATTTT | CASSSVGRADTQYF
TRBJ2-1 | NA | few | TRBV15 | TGTGCCACCAGCACCAGAGACTACAATGAGCAGTTCTTC | CATSTRDYNEQFF
TRBJ2-1 | NA | NA | TRBV6-1 | TGTGCCAGCAGTGTGGGAGGGGGCGGTTATGAGCAGTTCTTC | CASSVGGGGYEQFF
TRBJ2-1 | NA | NA | TRBV4-3 | TGCGCCAGCAGCCAAGACGGGACACTGTACAATGAGCAGTTCTTC | CASSQDGTLYNEQFF